The 19 T cell receptor beta chains reported below all come from one sample, sequenced in a study of blood T cell repertoires in COVID-19. Repertoires were generated with immunoSEQ multiplex PCR, while TCRdb's copy carries only in-frame clones and drops some. The table records 200,000 to 250,000 clones, 88% of them present only once. Sequenced material: peripheral blood. The source is a woman aged 55-69 years with acute or convalescent COVID-19.

The chain uses TRBV3-1 (or the pseudogene TRBV3-2) and TRBJ1-1, with 7 bases matching TRBD1. The ends lost 0 bases at V and 1 base at J; junction bases unmatched: 2. The CDR3 is 15 residues long. Germline lookup yields CDR1 LGHDT and CDR2 YNNKEL (reference sequence). CDR3 coding DNA: TGTGCCAGCAGCCAAGACCGACAGGGGAACACTGAAGCTTTCTTT. Translation: CASSQDRQGNTEAFF.

This clone was seen only a few times. V is TRBV27 and J is TRBJ2-1, with TRBD2 matching over 10 bases. The germline V gene encodes CDR1 MNHEY and CDR2 SMNVEV (reference sequence). The CDR3 runs to 13 residues. V lost 4 bases and J lost 6; bases outside the gene matches: 0. The CDR3 DNA reads as TGTGCCAGCAGTTGGACTAGCGGCAATGAGCAGTTCTTC. As protein: CASSWTSGNEQFF.

This clone was seen only once. The chain employs TRBV9 and TRBJ2-1; 7 bases map to TRBD2. Germline lookup yields CDR1 SGDLS and CDR2 YYNGEE. V was clipped by 4 bases and J by 0 bases; unmatched bases: 7. This CDR3 is built from 16 residues. The CDR3: CASSPRLARSYNEQFF. Written as DNA, the CDR3 is TGTGCCAGCAGCCCAAGACTAGCCCGCTCCTACAATGAGCAGTTCTTC.

This clone came up once. This chain links TRBV6-5 with TRBJ2-1, with 10 positions matching TRBD2. The germline V gene encodes CDR1 MNHEY and CDR2 SVGAGI. The trim removed 6 bases at V and 6 bases at J, leaving 5 bases unmatched. The CDR3 spans 14 residues. Here the CDR3 DNA reads TGTGCCAGCAGGGAGCGGGAGGGCGTCAATGAGCAGTTCTTC. Translation gives CASREREGVNEQFF.

CDR3 in amino acids: CASSLGTSGREQTQYF. Here the CDR3 DNA reads TGCGCCAGCAGCTTGGGGACTAGCGGGAGGGAGCAGACCCAGTACTTC. V gene TRBV5-1 combines with J gene TRBJ2-5; 15 bases are a match to TRBD2. This CDR3 has 16 amino acids. The junction had 3 bases not matched to a gene; V was cut back by 0 bases and J by 6 bases. Germline V gene sequence: CDR1 SGHRS, CDR2 YFSETQ.

This clone is a singleton in its sample. CDR3 amino acids: CAWNQREDNEQFF. DNA of the CDR3: TGTGCCTGGAATCAGAGGGAGGACAATGAGCAGTTCTTC. The gene calls are TRBV30 and TRBJ2-1, with D possibly being TRBD2 (6 bases). V gave up 4 bases and J gave up 5 bases, with 12 bases separating them. The CDR3 loop spans 13 amino acids. From germline, CDR1 is GTSNPN and CDR2 SVGIG (reference sequence).

This clone was seen ten or more times. The CDR3 DNA reads TGTGCCAGCAGAGGGTTTGTAGCGGGCCTGAACACCGGGGAGCTGTTTTTT. Amino acid sequence: CASRGFVAGLNTGELFF. The chain recombines TRBV2 with TRBJ2-2; TRBD2 matches 7 bases. Germline V gene lookup returns CDR1 SNHLY and CDR2 FYNNEI. J was trimmed by 1 base and V by 6 bases; bases with no gene match: 11. The CDR3 runs to 17 residues.

This chain's CDR3 is CASRGQTGELFF. DNA of the CDR3: TGTGCCAGTAGGGGACAGACCGGGGAGCTGTTTTTT. V and J are TRBV19 and TRBJ2-2; TRBD1 agrees at 7 bases. Trimming at V came to 6 bases and at J to 5 bases, leaving 0 bases not matched to a gene. The CDR3 loop spans 12 amino acids. Germline CDR1 and CDR2: LNHDA and SQIVND (reference sequence).

The rearrangement links TRBV27 to TRBJ2-7, with D possibly TRBD1 on 6 matching bases. There are 13 residues in the CDR3. Germline CDR1 reads MNHEY; CDR2 reads SMNVEV (reference sequence). V was shortened by 4 bases and J by 12 bases, with 19 bases between the two germline ends. In DNA, the CDR3 is TGTGCCAGCAGTTCAGGGGCGAACCCAAAGGCGTACTTC. Translated, it gives CASSSGANPKAYF.

CDR3 bases: TGTGCCAGCAGCGCTCGGACTAGCGGCCAAGAGACCCAGTACTTC. Its protein product is CASSARTSGQETQYF. This chain uses TRBV9 with TRBJ2-5, with 10 bases aligning to TRBD2. This CDR3 contains 15 residues. With 3 bases clipped from V and 1 base from J, the junction kept 3 bases outside the gene matches. Germline CDR1 SGDLS, CDR2 YYNGEE.

With respect to this clone: At one of its ends the junction is not consistent with the germline gene, which may arise from a read error. The chain couples TRBV7-7 to TRBJ2-1; D might be TRBD1 (6 bases). Germline V gives CDR1 SSHAT, CDR2 FNYEAQ (reference sequence). The CDR3 totals 16 residues. CDR3: CASSPVDSSSYNEQFF. CDR3 DNA sequence: TGTGCTAGCAGCCCGGTGGACAGTAGCTCCTACAATGAGCAGTTCTTC.

V usage is TRBV5-1 and J usage is TRBJ2-3; 12 bases fit TRBD2. Germline V gene data show CDR1 as SGHRS and CDR2 as YFSETQ. The CDR3 length is 17 residues. The V and J ends lost 1 base and 4 bases, in that order; junction bases with no gene match: 7. CDR3 nucleotides: TGCGCCAGCAGCTTGCTCCGGACTAGCGGGGCGCCAGATACGCAGTATTTT. It yields the protein CASSLLRTSGAPDTQYF.

V is TRBV2 and J is TRBJ1-1; perhaps TRBD1 as D (6 bases). The CDR3 has 14 amino acids. Per germline, CDR1 SNHLY and CDR2 FYNNEI. V lost 4 bases and J lost 5, with 14 bases in between. CDR3 protein: CASSVGRGVTEAFF. CDR3 sequence (DNA): TGTGCCAGCAGTGTTGGCAGGGGAGTGACTGAAGCTTTCTTT. Drawing the rest from reference TRBV2 and TRBJ1-1, the complete variable domain is EPEVTQTPSHQVTQMGQEVILRCVPISNHLYFYWYRQILGQKVEFLVSFYNNEISEKSEIFDDQFSVERPDGSNFTLKIRSTKLEDSAMYFCASSVGRGVTEAFFGQGTRLTVV.

The J gene is TRBJ2-3, the V gene TRBV18; D uncertain. The CDR3 consists of 16 residues. Per germline, CDR1 KGHSH and CDR2 LQKENI. Deletions cut 2 bases from V and 2 bases from J, with 14 bases between. The CDR3 DNA sequence: TGTGCCAGCTCACCAATGGGCCCATCCCCCACAGATACGCAGTATTTT. Its translation: CASSPMGPSPTDTQYF.

This chain joins TRBV3-1 (or the pseudogene TRBV3-2) and TRBJ2-7; the match to TRBD1 covers 8 bases. Germline lookup yields CDR1 LGHDT and CDR2 YNNKEL (reference sequence). The length of the CDR3 is 15 residues. Trimming at V came to 4 bases and at J to 2 bases, leaving 7 bases not matched to a gene. CDR3 nucleotide sequence: TGTGCCAGCAGCCCCGACAGGGGAGGCACCTACGAGCAGTACTTC. Translating gives CASSPDRGGTYEQYF.

V and J are TRBV14 and TRBJ1-2, with D possibly being TRBD1 (6 bases). The ends were cut back, 1 base at V and 4 bases at J, with 19 bases in the middle. Germline CDR1 reads SGHDN; CDR2 reads FVKESK. The CDR3 runs to 17 residues. The CDR3 DNA sequence: TGTGCCAGCAGCCAAGCCACCTCCGGGACATCTGGCTATGGCTACACCTTC. This sequence encodes CASSQATSGTSGYGYTF.

V gene TRBV10-1 combines with J gene TRBJ2-1; 14 nucleotides line up with TRBD2. Germline CDR1 reads WNHNN; CDR2 reads SYGVQD (reference sequence). V shed 4 bases and J 4 bases; nucleotides not matched to a gene: 9. The CDR3 contains 18 residues. The CDR3 DNA is TGCGCCAGCAGTGGGCCCGGGACTAGCGGGAGACCTTACAATGAGCAGTTCTTC. Its protein is CASSGPGTSGRPYNEQFF.

The chain has TRBV2 and TRBJ2-7, with TRBD2 identical over 13 bases. J was trimmed by 6 bases and V by 5 bases; bases with no gene match: 4. The germline V gene encodes CDR1 SNHLY and CDR2 FYNNEI. The CDR3 is made up of 14 amino acids. In DNA form, the CDR3 reads TGTGCCAGCAGTTGGACTAGCGGGAGTAGCGAGCAGTACTTC. Encoded protein: CASSWTSGSSEQYF.

This clone was detected only once. This chain's CDR3 is CASSPLGGYNEQFF. The CDR3 DNA reads as TGTGCCAGCAGCCCATTAGGGGGCTACAATGAGCAGTTCTTC. The chain couples TRBV3-1 (or the pseudogene TRBV3-2) to TRBJ2-1; tentative D call: TRBD1 (6 bases). The germline gives CDR1 LGHDT, CDR2 YNNKEL (reference sequence). Trimming removed 4 bases from V and 3 bases from J, with 10 bases in between. The CDR3 contains 14 residues.